Listed here are 28 T cell receptor beta chains from one sample, sequenced in a study of blood T cell repertoires in COVID-19. Some clones are missing from TCRdb's copy, which holds only in-frame ones; the method was immunoSEQ multiplex PCR. The data contain some 170,000 clones, around 80% of them singletons. Sequencing input: peripheral blood. The receptors shown here come from an elderly woman with active or convalescent COVID-19.

With regard to this clone: Other DNA variants within this sample encode the same CDR3. The chain is built from TRBV19 and TRBJ1-2; 9 nucleotides align to TRBD1. CDR1 is LNHDA, CDR2 SQIVND, per germline (reference sequence). CDR3 length: 14 amino acids. The trim removed 3 bases at V and 4 bases at J, leaving 3 bases unmatched. The CDR3 region has the DNA TGTGCCAGTAGTATCGGGACAGGGAGCTATGGCTACACCTTC. Encoded protein: CASSIGTGSYGYTF.

This chain connects TRBV5-1 to TRBJ1-3, with 10 bases identical to TRBD1. The J segment lost 10 bases and the V segment lost 0 bases, leaving 13 bases of the junction unmatched. The CDR3 spans 17 residues. Germline CDR1 is SGHRS and CDR2 is YFSETQ. CDR3 DNA sequence: TGCGCCAGCAGCTTGGGGACAGGGGGATCGCCCCGGGCGACCATATATTTT. Translated, it gives CASSLGTGGSPRATIYF.

This clone turned up a few times. V is TRBV19 and J is TRBJ2-7; D gene ambiguous. V was clipped by 2 bases and J by 0 bases, with 8 bases between them. CDR1 is LNHDA, CDR2 SQIVND, per germline (reference sequence). The CDR3 contains 14 residues. The CDR3 protein is CASSITAYSYEQYF. The CDR3 nucleotides are TGTGCCAGTAGTATAACAGCATACTCCTACGAGCAGTACTTC.

The rearrangement uses TRBV11-3 and TRBJ1-2, with 9 bases aligning to TRBD1. CDR3 size: 15 residues. V shed 5 bases and J 4 bases; nucleotides not matched to a gene: 8. Germline CDR1 and CDR2: SGHNT and YENEEA. The CDR3 protein is CASSVRQGDGYGYTF. DNA for the CDR3: TGTGCCAGCAGCGTCAGACAGGGGGACGGCTATGGCTACACCTTC.

This clone was seen a single time. J is TRBJ2-3 and V is TRBV6-7; D perhaps matches TRBD2 (7 bases). TRBV6-7 is an ORF; its function is uncertain. The CDR3 consists of 14 residues. The V gene lost 5 bases and the J gene lost 8 bases, with 17 bases spanning the gap. CDR3: CASSTIAGRGTQYF. For the CDR3, the DNA is TGTGCCAGCAGTACAATAGCGGGCAGGGGTACGCAGTATTTT.

This clone came up a few times. The chain recombines TRBV2 with TRBJ2-3; D might be TRBD1 (5 bases). The CDR3 is 15 residues long. V lost 8 bases and J lost 1, with 16 bases in between. The germline gives CDR1 SNHLY, CDR2 FYNNEI. The CDR3 DNA is TGTGCCAGCTCCCCTCAGGGTATGGGCACAGATACGCAGTATTTT. Its protein is CASSPQGMGTDTQYF.

The J gene is TRBJ1-5, the V gene TRBV6-5, with 7 bases fitting TRBD1. Germline V lookup: CDR1 MNHEY, CDR2 SVGAGI. The J segment lost 2 bases and the V segment lost 2 bases, leaving 6 bases of the junction unmatched. CDR3 size: 16 residues. The DNA of the CDR3 is TGTGCCAGCAGTTACCTTGACAGGGATCGCAATCAGCCCCAGCATTTT. It codes for CASSYLDRDRNQPQHF.

With regard to this clone: This CDR3 fails to terminate in the conserved phenylalanine or tryptophan, so it likely reflects a read error. Because the CDR3's place on the DNA is in doubt, the DNA is left out and the CDR3 is given as listed by TCRdb. The rearrangement links TRBV23-1 to TRBJ2-7; the table assigns TRBD1, which was not confirmed against the DNA. TRBV23-1 is marked as an open reading frame, function uncertain. The CDR3 totals 12 residues, both ends included. The CDR3 spells CASSQSLGRGWL.

The CDR3 protein is CASNPGTGLYEQYF. In DNA, the CDR3 is TGTGCCAGCAATCCCGGGACAGGGCTCTACGAGCAGTACTTC. The chain uses TRBV6-5 and TRBJ2-7, with TRBD1 matching 9 bases. There are 14 residues in the CDR3. CDR1 is MNHEY, CDR2 SVGAGI, per germline. The V gene end was trimmed by 7 bases and the J gene end by 3 bases; junction bases not matched to a gene: 7.

The CDR3 reads CASSPPTGSVNTEAFF. DNA of the CDR3: TGTGCCAGCTCACCACCAACAGGCTCCGTGAACACTGAAGCTTTCTTT. The chain couples TRBV18 to TRBJ1-1, with TRBD1 as a possible D gene (5 bases). This CDR3 region has 16 residues. Germline lookup yields CDR1 KGHSH and CDR2 LQKENI. V lost 0 bases and J lost 0, with 11 bases in between. Supplemented by reference TRBV18 and TRBJ1-1, the full variable domain reads NAGVMQNPRHLVRRRGQEARLRCSPMKGHSHVYWYRQLPEEGLKFMVYLQKENIIDESGMPKERFSAEFPKEGPSILRIQQVVRGDSAAYFCASSPPTGSVNTEAFFGQGTRLTVV.

DNA for the CDR3: TGTGCCAGCAGTCTCTCGGGAATCACCGGGGAGCTGTTTTTT. It yields the protein CASSLSGITGELFF. The chain is built from TRBV25-1 and TRBJ2-2; D is perhaps TRBD2 (5 bases). Trimming left V 5 bases short and J 4 bases short, with 11 bases between. The CDR3 is 14 amino acids. Germline V gives CDR1 MGHDK, CDR2 SYGVNS.

The chain uses TRBV6-5 and TRBJ2-3; 10 bases are a match to TRBD2. Germline V gene lookup returns CDR1 MNHEY and CDR2 SVGAGI. The CDR3 consists of 15 residues. The V segment lost 6 bases and the J segment 3 bases; nucleotides outside the gene matches: 6. CDR3 in DNA: TGTGCCAGCAGAAGACAGCGGGGGGGGACAGATACGCAGTATTTT. This translates into CASRRQRGGTDTQYF.

This clone was found once. CDR3 in amino acids: CASSRDYYQETQYF. The CDR3 region has the DNA TGTGCCAGCAGCAGGGACTATTACCAAGAGACCCAGTACTTC. The chain is built from TRBV7-2 and TRBJ2-5; 7 nucleotides line up with TRBD2. The CDR3 covers 14 residues. Germline V lookup: CDR1 SGHTA, CDR2 FQGNSA. Trimming cost V 5 bases and J 0 bases; bases outside gene matches: 3.

V gene TRBV6-5 combines with J gene TRBJ1-2; tentatively, D is TRBD1 (5 bases). Deletions cut 0 bases from V and 1 base from J, with 12 bases between. CDR1 is MNHEY and CDR2 is SVGAGI in the germline V gene. CDR3 length equals 16 residues. The CDR3 loop is CASSYSMVGLNYGYTF. For the CDR3, the DNA is TGTGCCAGCAGTTACTCGATGGTGGGACTTAACTATGGCTACACCTTC.

The chain couples TRBV7-2 to TRBJ1-2; D possibly corresponds to TRBD1 (6 bases). This CDR3 spans 19 amino acids. V lost 1 base to trimming and J lost 1 base, with 22 bases between them. Germline assignment: CDR1 SGHTA and CDR2 FQGNSA. In DNA form, the CDR3 reads TGTGCCAGCAGCTTAGAAACCAGGGGTCTCTGGCAATTTAACTATGGCTACACCTTC. Its protein product is CASSLETRGLWQFNYGYTF.

The genes are TRBV5-6 and TRBJ1-3; 9 bases align to TRBD1. The length of the CDR3 is 15 residues. The V gene's germline CDR1 is SGHDT and CDR2 YYEEEE. V dropped 4 bases and J dropped 8; count of bases not matched to a gene: 10. DNA for the CDR3: TGTGCCAGCAGCCTCTGGGACAGGGTAGGATACACCATATATTTT. Its protein product is CASSLWDRVGYTIYF. Looking up the rest from reference TRBV5-6 and TRBJ1-3 gives the full variable domain: DAGVTQSPTHLIKTRGQQVTLRCSPKSGHDTVSWYQQALGQGPQFIFQYYEEEERQRGNFPDRFSGHQFPNYSSELNVNALLLGDSALYLCASSLWDRVGYTIYFGEGSWLTVV.

Worth noting for this clone: Other DNA variants within this sample encode the same CDR3. The chain carries TRBV28 and TRBJ2-7; D possibly corresponds to TRBD1 (5 bases). The CDR3 spans 13 residues. The germline V and J ends were trimmed by 2 bases and 2 bases, with 7 bases remaining between them. CDR1 is MDHEN, CDR2 SYDVKM, per germline. The CDR3 DNA is TGTGCCAGCAGTTTAGCCAGGGCCTACGAGCAGTACTTC. Protein: CASSLARAYEQYF. The full variable domain, with the rest looked up from reference TRBV28 and TRBJ2-7, is DVKVTQSSRYLVKRTGEKVFLECVQDMDHENMFWYRQDPGLGLRLIYFSYDVKMKEKGDIPEGYSVSREKKERFSLILESASTNQTSMYLCASSLARAYEQYFGPGTRLTVT.

This chain connects TRBV10-3 to TRBJ1-2; 10 positions agree with TRBD1. Per germline, CDR1 ENHRY and CDR2 SYGVKD. The CDR3 has 17 amino acids. Unmatched junction bases numbered 10, after V lost 0 bases and J lost 6 bases. The CDR3 coding sequence is TGTGCCATCAGTGAGTCACCGCCGGGACAGGGGAAGGATGGCTACACCTTC. Translating it yields CAISESPPGQGKDGYTF.

V gene TRBV5-1 combines with J gene TRBJ1-2, with TRBD1 matching over 11 bases. This CDR3 has 15 amino acids. V lost 4 bases and J lost 5; bases outside the gene matches: 7. The germline V gene has CDR1 SGHRS and CDR2 YFSETQ. The CDR3 here is CASSHGTGGGYGYTF. In DNA, the CDR3 is TGCGCCAGCAGCCACGGGACAGGGGGAGGATATGGCTACACCTTC.

This clone was recorded a few times. The rearrangement links TRBV27 to TRBJ1-3; D gene ambiguous. Trimming shortened V by 5 bases and J by 7 bases, and 6 bases separated the two germline ends. The CDR3 spans 11 residues. The germline gives CDR1 MNHEY, CDR2 SMNVEV (reference sequence). CDR3 residues: CASSRGNTIYF. The CDR3 coding sequence is TGTGCCAGCAGTCGAGGGAACACCATATATTTT.

This chain links TRBV3-1 (or the pseudogene TRBV3-2) with TRBJ1-3, with D uncertain. Trimming cost V 6 bases and J 0 bases, with 12 bases left between them. The germline gives CDR1 LGHDT, CDR2 YNNKEL (reference sequence). The CDR3 runs to 15 residues. CDR3 DNA: TGTGCCAGCAGACATAAGTCAGTCTCTGGAAACACCATATATTTT. As protein: CASRHKSVSGNTIYF.

This sequence joins TRBV2 and TRBJ2-1, with TRBD2 matching over 8 bases. The CDR3 length is 16 residues. With 7 bases clipped from V and 0 bases from J, the junction kept 8 bases outside the gene matches. Germline CDR1 SNHLY, CDR2 FYNNEI. Here the CDR3 reads CASTRLAGSSYNEQFF. As DNA, the CDR3 is TGTGCCAGCACCCGTTTAGCGGGGAGCTCCTACAATGAGCAGTTCTTC.

The chain uses TRBV6-4 and TRBJ2-5; perhaps TRBD1 as D (6 bases). Germline CDR1 and CDR2: MRHNA and SNTAGT. The CDR3 is 12 amino acids. The germline V and J ends were trimmed by 2 bases and 7 bases, with 8 bases remaining between them. The CDR3 DNA reads as TGTGCCAGCAGTGACCAGACAGGGACCCAGTACTTC. Encoded protein: CASSDQTGTQYF.

The chain employs TRBV7-2 and TRBJ1-1; tentatively, D is TRBD1 (5 bases). Germline V gene lookup returns CDR1 SGHTA and CDR2 FQGNSA. The CDR3 sequence is 14 residues long. V was trimmed by 5 bases and J by 0 bases, leaving 10 bases between them. The CDR3 loop reads CASSQRQLNTEAFF. CDR3 nucleotide sequence: TGTGCCAGCAGCCAGCGACAGCTGAACACTGAAGCTTTCTTT. The entire variable domain, with the rest obtained from reference TRBV7-2 and TRBJ1-1, is as follows: GAGVSQSPSNKVTEKGKDVELRCDPISGHTALYWYRQSLGQGLEFLIYFQGNSAPDKSGLPSDRFSAERTGGSVSTLTIQRTQQEDSAVYLCASSQRQLNTEAFFGQGTRLTVV.

The chain uses TRBV5-1 and TRBJ2-1; 9 bases agree with TRBD1. The CDR3 covers 15 residues. Losses at the gene ends were 0 bases for V and 4 bases for J; bases not matched to a gene: 2. Germline CDR1 and CDR2: SGHRS and YFSETQ. This chain's CDR3 is CASSLGTGEYNEQFF. The CDR3 DNA follows: TGCGCCAGCAGCTTGGGGACAGGGGAATACAATGAGCAGTTCTTC.

V usage is TRBV4-3 and J usage is TRBJ1-1; D unresolved. The ends were cut back, 0 bases at V and 0 bases at J, with 11 bases in the middle. Germline CDR1 reads LGHNA; CDR2 reads YSLEER. CDR3 length: 16 residues. The CDR3 DNA is TGCGCCAGCAGCCAAGAGCGGATCATGTTGAACACTGAAGCTTTCTTT. Amino acids: CASSQERIMLNTEAFF.

The chain recombines TRBV7-9 with TRBJ1-4; D uncertain. V shed 6 bases and J shed 6 bases, with 8 bases lying between them. Germline CDR1 and CDR2: SEHNR and FQNEAQ (reference sequence). This CDR3 spans 12 amino acids. CDR3 coding DNA: TGTGCCAGCAGGCAGGTCGATGAAAAACTGTTTTTT. Translating gives CASRQVDEKLFF.

The gene calls are TRBV12-3 or TRBV12-4 and TRBJ1-1; a weak D match, TRBD1 (5 bases). Trimming pared 5 bases from V and 0 bases from J, leaving 7 bases between. This CDR3 spans 13 amino acids. This CDR3 is CASSQDMNTEAFF. CDR3 coding DNA: TGTGCCAGCAGTCAGGACATGAACACTGAAGCTTTCTTT.